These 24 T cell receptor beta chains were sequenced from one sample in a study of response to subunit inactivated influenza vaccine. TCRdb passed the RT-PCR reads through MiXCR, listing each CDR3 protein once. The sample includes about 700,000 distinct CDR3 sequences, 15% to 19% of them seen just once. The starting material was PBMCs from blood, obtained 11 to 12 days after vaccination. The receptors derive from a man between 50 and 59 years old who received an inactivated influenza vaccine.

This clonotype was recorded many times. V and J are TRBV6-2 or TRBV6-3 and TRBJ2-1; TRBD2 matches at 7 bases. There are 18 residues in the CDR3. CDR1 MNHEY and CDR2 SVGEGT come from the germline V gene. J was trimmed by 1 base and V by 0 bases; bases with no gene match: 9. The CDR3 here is CASSYSPKAGRSYNEQFF. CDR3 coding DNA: TGTGCCAGCAGTTACTCTCCTAAAGCGGGGCGATCCTACAATGAGCAGTTCTTC.

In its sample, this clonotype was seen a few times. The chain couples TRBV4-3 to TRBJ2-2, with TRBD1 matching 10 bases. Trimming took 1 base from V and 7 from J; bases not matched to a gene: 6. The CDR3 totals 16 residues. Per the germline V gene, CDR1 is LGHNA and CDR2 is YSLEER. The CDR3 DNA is TGCGCCAGCAGCCAAGGACAGGGGGCGGGTGACGGGGAGCTGTTTTTT. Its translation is CASSQGQGAGDGELFF.

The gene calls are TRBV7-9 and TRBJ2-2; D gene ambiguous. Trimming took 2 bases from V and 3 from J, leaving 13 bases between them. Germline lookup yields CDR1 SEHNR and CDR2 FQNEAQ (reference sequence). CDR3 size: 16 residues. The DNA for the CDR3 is TGTGCCAGCAGCTTATTTGCAGGTGCGGACACCGGGGAGCTGTTTTTT. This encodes CASSLFAGADTGELFF.

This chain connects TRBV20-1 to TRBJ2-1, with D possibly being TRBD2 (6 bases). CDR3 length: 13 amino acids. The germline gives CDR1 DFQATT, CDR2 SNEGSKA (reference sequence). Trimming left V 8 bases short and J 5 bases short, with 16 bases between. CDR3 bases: TGCAGTCCGCACTCCGGGAGACACAATGAGCAGTTCTTC. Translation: CSPHSGRHNEQFF.

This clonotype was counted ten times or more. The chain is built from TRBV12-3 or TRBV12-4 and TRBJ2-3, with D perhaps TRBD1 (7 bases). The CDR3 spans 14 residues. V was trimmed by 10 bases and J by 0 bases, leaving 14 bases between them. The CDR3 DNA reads TGTGCCACCGGGCGGGACAGAAGCACAGATACGCAGTATTTT. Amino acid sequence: CATGRDRSTDTQYF.

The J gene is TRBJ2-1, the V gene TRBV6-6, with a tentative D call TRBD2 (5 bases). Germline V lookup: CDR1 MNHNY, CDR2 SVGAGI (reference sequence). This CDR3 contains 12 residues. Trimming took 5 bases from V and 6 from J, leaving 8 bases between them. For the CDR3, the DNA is TGTGCCAGCAGTGAGGGCCCCAATGAGCAGTTCTTC. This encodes CASSEGPNEQFF.

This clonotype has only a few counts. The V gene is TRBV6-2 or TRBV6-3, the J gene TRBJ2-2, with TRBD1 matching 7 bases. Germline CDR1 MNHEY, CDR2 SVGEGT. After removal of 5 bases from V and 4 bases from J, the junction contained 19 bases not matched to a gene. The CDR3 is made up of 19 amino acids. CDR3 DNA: TGTGCCAGCAGTAACCGATTTGACAGGGCATCCCGGAGCACCGGGGAGCTGTTTTTT. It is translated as CASSNRFDRASRSTGELFF.

The CDR3 coding sequence is TGTGCCAGCAGTTTAGGGACAGGTGGAGGCACTGAAGCTTTCTTT. Translated: CASSLGTGGGTEAFF. This rearrangement joins TRBV12-3 or TRBV12-4 to TRBJ1-1; 7 bases map to TRBD1. The CDR3 covers 15 residues. V lost 1 base to trimming and J lost 4 bases; unmatched junction nucleotides: 6.

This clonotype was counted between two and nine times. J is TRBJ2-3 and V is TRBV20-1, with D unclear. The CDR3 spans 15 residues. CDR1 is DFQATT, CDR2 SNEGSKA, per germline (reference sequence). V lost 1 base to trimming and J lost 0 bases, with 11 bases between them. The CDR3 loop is CSARARTSSTDTQYF. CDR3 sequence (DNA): TGCAGTGCTAGAGCTAGGACGTCTAGCACAGATACGCAGTATTTT.

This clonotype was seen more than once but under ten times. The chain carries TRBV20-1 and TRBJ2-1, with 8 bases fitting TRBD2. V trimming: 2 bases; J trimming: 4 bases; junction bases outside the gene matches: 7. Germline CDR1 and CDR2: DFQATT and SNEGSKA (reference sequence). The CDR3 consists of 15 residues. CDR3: CSARSIAGLYNEQFF. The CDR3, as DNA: TGCAGTGCTAGATCCATAGCGGGACTATACAATGAGCAGTTCTTC.

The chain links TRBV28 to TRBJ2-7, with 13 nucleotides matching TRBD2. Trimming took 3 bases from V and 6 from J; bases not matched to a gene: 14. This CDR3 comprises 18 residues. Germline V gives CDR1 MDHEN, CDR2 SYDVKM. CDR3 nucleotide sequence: TGTGCCAGCAGTTTCGGACAGGGTACTAGCGGGAGGGCCATCGAGCAGTACTTC. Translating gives CASSFGQGTSGRAIEQYF.

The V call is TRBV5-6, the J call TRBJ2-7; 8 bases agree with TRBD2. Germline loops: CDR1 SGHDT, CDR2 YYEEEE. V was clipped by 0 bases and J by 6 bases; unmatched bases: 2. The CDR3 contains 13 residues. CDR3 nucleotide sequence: TGTGCCAGCAGCTTGGTCGGGAGGGCCGAGCAGTACTTC. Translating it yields CASSLVGRAEQYF.

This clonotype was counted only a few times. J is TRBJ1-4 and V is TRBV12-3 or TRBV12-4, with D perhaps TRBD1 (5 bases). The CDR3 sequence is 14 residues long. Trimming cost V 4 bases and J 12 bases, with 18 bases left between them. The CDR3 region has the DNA TGTGCCAGCAGTTGGGGGGACCTCGGGGCAGAACTGTTTTTT. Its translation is CASSWGDLGAELFF.

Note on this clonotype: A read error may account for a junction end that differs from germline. CDR3 in amino acids: CASSEGQAGALF. CDR3 in DNA: TGTGCCAGCAGCGAGGGACAGGCGGGTGCCCTCTTC. The chain couples TRBV11-1 to TRBJ2-1; TRBD1 aligns across 8 bases. CDR1 is SGHAT and CDR2 is FQDESV in the germline V gene (reference sequence). The CDR3 length is 12 residues.

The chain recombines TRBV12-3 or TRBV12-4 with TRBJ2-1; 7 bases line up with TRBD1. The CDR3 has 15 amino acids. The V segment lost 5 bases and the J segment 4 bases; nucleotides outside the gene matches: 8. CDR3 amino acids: CASSPGQRFYNEQFF. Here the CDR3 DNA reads TGTGCCAGCAGTCCGGGACAGAGATTTTACAATGAGCAGTTCTTC.

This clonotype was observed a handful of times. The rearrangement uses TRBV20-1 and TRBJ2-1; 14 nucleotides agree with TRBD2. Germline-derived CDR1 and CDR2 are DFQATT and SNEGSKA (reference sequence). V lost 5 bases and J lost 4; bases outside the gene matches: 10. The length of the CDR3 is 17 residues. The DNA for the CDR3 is TGCAGTGCTTACACCGGGACTAGCGGGAGTGGGTACAATGAGCAGTTCTTC. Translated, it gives CSAYTGTSGSGYNEQFF.

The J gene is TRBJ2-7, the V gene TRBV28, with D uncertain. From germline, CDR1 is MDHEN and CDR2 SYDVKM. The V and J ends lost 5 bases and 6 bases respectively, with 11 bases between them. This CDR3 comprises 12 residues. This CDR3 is CASSLPSREQYF. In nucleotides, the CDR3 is TGTGCCAGCAGTCTACCTTCTCGCGAGCAGTACTTC.

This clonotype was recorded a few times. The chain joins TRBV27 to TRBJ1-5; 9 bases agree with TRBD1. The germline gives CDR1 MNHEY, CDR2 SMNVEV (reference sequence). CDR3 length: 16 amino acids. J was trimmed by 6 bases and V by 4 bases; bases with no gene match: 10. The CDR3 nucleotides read TGTGCCAGCAGTTCCGCCGGGACAGGGCTGATTCAGCCCCAGCATTTT. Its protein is CASSSAGTGLIQPQHF.

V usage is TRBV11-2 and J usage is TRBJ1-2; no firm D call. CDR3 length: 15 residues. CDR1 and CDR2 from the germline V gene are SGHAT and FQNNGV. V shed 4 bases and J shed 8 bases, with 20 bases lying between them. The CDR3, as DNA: TGTGCCAGCAGCTATTTCGGCCGGGATGGTCCCGGCTACACCTTC. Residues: CASSYFGRDGPGYTF.

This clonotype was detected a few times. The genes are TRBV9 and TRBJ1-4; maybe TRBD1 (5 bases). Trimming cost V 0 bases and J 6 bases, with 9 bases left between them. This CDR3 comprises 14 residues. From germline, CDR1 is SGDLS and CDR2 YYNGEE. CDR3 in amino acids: CASSVDRNDEKLFF. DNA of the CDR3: TGTGCCAGCAGCGTAGACAGGAATGATGAAAAACTGTTTTTT. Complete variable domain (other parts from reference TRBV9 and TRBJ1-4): DSGVTQTPKHLITATGQRVTLRCSPRSGDLSVYWYQQSLDQGLQFLIQYYNGEERAKGNILERFSAQQFPDLHSELNLSSLELGDSALYFCASSVDRNDEKLFFGSGTQLSVL.

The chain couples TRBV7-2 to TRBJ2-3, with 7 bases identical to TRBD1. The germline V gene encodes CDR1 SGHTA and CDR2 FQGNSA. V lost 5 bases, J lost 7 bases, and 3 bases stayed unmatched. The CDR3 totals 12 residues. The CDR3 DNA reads TGTGCCAGCAGCCAGACAGGGAATACGCAGTATTTT. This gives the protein CASSQTGNTQYF. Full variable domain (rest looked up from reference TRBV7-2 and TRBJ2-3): GAGVSQSPSNKVTEKGKDVELRCDPISGHTALYWYRQSLGQGLEFLIYFQGNSAPDKSGLPSDRFSAERTGGSVSTLTIQRTQQEDSAVYLCASSQTGNTQYFGPGTRLTVL.

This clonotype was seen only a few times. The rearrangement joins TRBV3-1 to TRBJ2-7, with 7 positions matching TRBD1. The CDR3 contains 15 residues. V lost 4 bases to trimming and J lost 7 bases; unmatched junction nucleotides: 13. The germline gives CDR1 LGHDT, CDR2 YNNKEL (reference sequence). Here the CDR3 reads CASSPRQGGLVEQYF. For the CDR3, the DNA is TGTGCCAGCAGCCCGAGACAGGGTGGGCTGGTGGAGCAGTACTTC.

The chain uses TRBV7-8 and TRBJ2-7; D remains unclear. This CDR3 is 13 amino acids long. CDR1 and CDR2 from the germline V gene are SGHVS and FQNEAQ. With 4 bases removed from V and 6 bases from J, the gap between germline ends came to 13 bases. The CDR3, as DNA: TGTGCCAGCAGCTCACAAGAATTAAGCGAGCAGTACTTC. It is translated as CASSSQELSEQYF.

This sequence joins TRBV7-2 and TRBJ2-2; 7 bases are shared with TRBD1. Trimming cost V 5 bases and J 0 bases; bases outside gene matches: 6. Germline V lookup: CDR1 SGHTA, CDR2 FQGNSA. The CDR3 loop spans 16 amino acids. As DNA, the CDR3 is TGTGCCAGCAGCCTGACAGGGCTCACGAACACCGGGGAGCTGTTTTTT. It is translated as CASSLTGLTNTGELFF.